This record concerns one TCR beta chain sequence. TCRdb reprocessed the RT-PCR reads via MiXCR and lists one record per CDR3 protein. The sample contains 650,000 to 800,000 distinct CDR3 sequences, 12% to 15% of which appear only once. CDR1 GTSNPN and CDR2 SVGIG come from the germline V gene (reference sequence). The CDR3 sequence is 15 residues long. The J segment lost 3 bases and the V segment lost 5 bases, leaving 9 bases of the junction unmatched. The clonotype originates from a female donor in good health, serving as a healthy control. The sample was memory CD4+ T cells from blood. The rearrangement links TRBV30 to TRBJ1-3, with 8 nucleotides matching TRBD1. CDR3 bases: TGTGCCTGGCGACAGGGGAGTAAGGGTGGAAACACCATATATTTT. It encodes CAWRQGSKGGNTIYF.